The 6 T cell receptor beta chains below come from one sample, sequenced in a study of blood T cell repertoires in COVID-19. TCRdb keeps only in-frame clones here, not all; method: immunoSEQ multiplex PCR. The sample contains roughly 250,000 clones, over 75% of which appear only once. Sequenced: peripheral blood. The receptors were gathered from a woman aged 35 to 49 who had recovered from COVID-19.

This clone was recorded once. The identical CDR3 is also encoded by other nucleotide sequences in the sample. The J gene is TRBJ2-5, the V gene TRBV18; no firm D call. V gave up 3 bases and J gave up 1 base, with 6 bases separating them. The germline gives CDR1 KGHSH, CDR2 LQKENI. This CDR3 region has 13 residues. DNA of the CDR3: TGTGCCAGCTCACCGGGCCTCCAAGAGACCCAGTACTTC. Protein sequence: CASSPGLQETQYF.

The CDR3 coding sequence is TGCGCCAGCAGCCAAGATGTCTTTAACTATGGCTACACCTTC. Translated: CASSQDVFNYGYTF. The chain has TRBV4-3 and TRBJ1-2; no reliable D call. Trimming took 0 bases from V and 1 from J, leaving 6 bases between them. Germline CDR1 and CDR2: LGHNA and YSLEER. The CDR3 is made up of 14 amino acids.

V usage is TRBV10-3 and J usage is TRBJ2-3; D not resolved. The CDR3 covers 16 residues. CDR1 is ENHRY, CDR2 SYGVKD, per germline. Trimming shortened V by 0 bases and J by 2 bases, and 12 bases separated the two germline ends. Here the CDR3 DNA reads TGTGCCATCAGTGAGTCGACAACAAAATACACAGATACGCAGTATTTT. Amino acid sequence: CAISESTTKYTDTQYF.

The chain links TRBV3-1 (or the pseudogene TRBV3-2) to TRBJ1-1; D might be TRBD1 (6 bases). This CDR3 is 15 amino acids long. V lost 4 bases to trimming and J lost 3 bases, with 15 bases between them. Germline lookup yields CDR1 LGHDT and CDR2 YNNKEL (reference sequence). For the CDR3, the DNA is TGTGCCAGCAGCCGGACAGAGCTCAGAGACACTGAAGCTTTCTTT. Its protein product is CASSRTELRDTEAFF.

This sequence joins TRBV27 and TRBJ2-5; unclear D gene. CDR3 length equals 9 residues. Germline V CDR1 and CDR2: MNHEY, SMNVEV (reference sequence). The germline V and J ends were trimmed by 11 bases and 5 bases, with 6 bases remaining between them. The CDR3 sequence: CAFGETQYF. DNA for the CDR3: TGTGCCTTCGGGGAGACCCAGTACTTC.

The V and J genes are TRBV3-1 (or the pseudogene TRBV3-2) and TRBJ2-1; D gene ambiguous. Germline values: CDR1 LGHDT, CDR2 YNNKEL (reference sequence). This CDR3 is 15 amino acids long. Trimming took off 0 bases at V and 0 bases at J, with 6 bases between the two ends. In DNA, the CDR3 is TGTGCCAGCAGCCAAGAGTCAGGCTCCTACAATGAGCAGTTCTTC. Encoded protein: CASSQESGSYNEQFF.